This T cell receptor (beta chain) was profiled in a study of tumor-infiltrating lymphocytes in primary liver carcinoma. Study background: Donors underwent surgery for histopathologically diagnosed primary liver carcinoma.

Germline assignment: CDR1 KGHSH and CDR2 LQKENI. The ends were cut back, 3 bases at V and 2 bases at J, with 8 bases in the middle. The CDR3 totals 13 residues. Worth noting for this clonotype: The antigen remains undetermined.

Production of TCR beta cDNA used around 500 ng total RNA together with a constant-region primer. The TCR beta library was amplified through three nested multiplex PCR rounds in a modified ARM-PCR procedure. TRBV1-TRBV30 forward and Cbeta reverse primers drove the first two approximately 11-cycle rounds. MiXCR, run by TCRdb on the multiplex PCR reads, gives a single entry per CDR3 protein. This sample has a few hundred thousand distinct CDR3 sequences, with about 50% found just once. General study findings and limits: Unsorted bulk samples meant CD4+ and CD8+ repertoires went uncompared.

Blood RNA originated from unsorted whole blood, with germline DNA additionally extracted. The patients lived with chronic HBV infection and had not yet received any treatment. The source material was peripheral blood. The rearrangement links TRBV18 to TRBJ2-7; D ambiguous. The source of this sequence is a woman aged 25-40 years with primary liver carcinoma and hepatitis B virus infection. The CDR3 DNA reads as TGTGCCAGCTCACCTACTATGACCTACGAGCAGTACTTC. It codes for CASSPTMTYEQYF.